This T cell receptor (beta chain) is from a study of human T cells and chemical hapten exposure. Whole-study findings and limits: Sensitization with DPC brought no change to TCRs above 1 in 1000 in frequency.

Between the trimmed V and J ends, which lost 2 bases and 3 bases, there was a span of 17 bases. Germline V gene lookup returns CDR1 MNHEY and CDR2 SMNVEV (reference sequence). The CDR3 length is 16 residues. This clonotype was detected only a few times. Its antigen remains unknown. Total RNA was isolated from whole blood that had not been fractionated. TCRdb recomputed calls from the 5' RACE reads with MiXCR, one row per CDR3 protein. The sample shows 81,000 or so distinct CDR3 sequences, less than 9.5% of them seen only once. This receptor was obtained from a male donor in good health. V and J are TRBV27 and TRBJ2-7; a possible D gene is TRBD1 (6 bases). The CDR3 is CASSLGAAGANYEQYF. CDR3 nucleotide sequence: TGTGCCAGCAGTTTAGGGGCCGCAGGGGCGAACTACGAGCAGTACTTC.